This TCR beta chain was recovered during a study of CD8+CD57+ T cells in acquired aplastic anemia. Whole-study context: Roughly 3.2 ug was the average amount of DNA from sorted CD4+ and CD8+ cells.

Individuals selected for sequencing had exhibited CD8+CD57+ cell expansion on flow cytometry. Study-level findings and limits: Overlapping CD8+ CDR3 repertoires of patients and controls contained approximately 28 shared sequences.

According to the study, genomic DNA was the template for TCR beta VDJ and CDR3 profiling. Each CDR3 protein gets one entry after TCRdb re-called the reads with MiXCR. The profile covers fewer than 250,000 distinct CDR3 sequences, with around half appearing a single time and 7.8% taken by the ten largest. Ten or more counts support this clonotype. Its specificity is unknown. This CDR3 is built from 13 residues. The germline CDR1 and CDR2 sequences are MNHEY and SVGAGI. V gave up 7 bases and J gave up 1 base, with 8 bases separating them. The source material was sorted CD4+, CD8+, or CD8+CD57+ T cells (not recorded which) from PBMCs. The clonotype comes from a human donor with aplastic anemia. J is TRBJ2-1 and V is TRBV6-5, with D possibly matching TRBD2 (6 bases). For the CDR3, the DNA is TGTGCCAGCACCGCGGGATCCTACAATGAGCAGTTCTTC. Encoded protein: CASTAGSYNEQFF.